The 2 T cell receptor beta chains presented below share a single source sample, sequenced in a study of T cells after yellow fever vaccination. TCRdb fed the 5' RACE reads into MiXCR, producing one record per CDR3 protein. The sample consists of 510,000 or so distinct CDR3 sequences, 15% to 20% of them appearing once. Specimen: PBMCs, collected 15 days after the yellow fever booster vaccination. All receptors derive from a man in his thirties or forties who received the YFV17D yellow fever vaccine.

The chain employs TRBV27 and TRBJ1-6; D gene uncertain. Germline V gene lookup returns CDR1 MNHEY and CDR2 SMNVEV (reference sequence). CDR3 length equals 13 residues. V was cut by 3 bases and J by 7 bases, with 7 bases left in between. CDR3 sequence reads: CASSFLENSPLHF. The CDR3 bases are TGTGCCAGCAGTTTTCTCGAAAATTCACCCCTCCACTTT.

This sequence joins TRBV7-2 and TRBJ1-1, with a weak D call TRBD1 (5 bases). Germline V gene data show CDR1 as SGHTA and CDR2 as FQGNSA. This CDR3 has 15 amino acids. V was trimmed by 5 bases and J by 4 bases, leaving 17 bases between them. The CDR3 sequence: CASSQVGRAGTEAFF. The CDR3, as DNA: TGTGCCAGCAGCCAAGTGGGCAGGGCCGGCACTGAAGCTTTCTTT.